This is a list of T cell receptor beta chains from one sample in a study of vaccination effects on CD4 cells after COVID-19. These TCRs' antigens remain unknown. Repertoires were generated with immunoSEQ multiplex PCR, while TCRdb's copy carries only in-frame clones and drops some. Here the sample spans roughly 60,000 clones, around 68% being singletons. The sample was CD4+ T cells from PBMCs cultured with SARS-CoV-2 spike peptides, taken before COVID-19 vaccination. The receptors were sampled from a human donor who received a COVID-19 vaccine. The CDR3 runs from the conserved cysteine through the conserved F or W. Each record gives: D gene, CDR3 length, V gene, J gene, clone size, CDR3 DNA, CDR3 protein. The D gene is left open where the match is weak. The size field is filled for only some rows; it gives once, few, many or a size class.

TRBD2,13,TRBV5-1,TRBJ2-1,NA,TGCGCCAGCAGCTTGGAACTAGCGGGGGGGCAGTTCTTC,CASSLELAGGQFF
TRBD1,16,TRBV5-1,TRBJ2-7,NA,TGCGCCAGCAGCTTTACAGGGGGCGCGGGAGTCTACGAGCAGTACTTC,CASSFTGGAGVYEQYF
NA,15,TRBV7-7,TRBJ2-2,NA,TGTGCTAGCAGCTCAGGGACGGCGAACACCGGGGAGCTGTTTTTT,CASSSGTANTGELFF
NA,14,TRBV21-1,TRBJ2-6,NA,TGTGCCAGCAGCAAATCCTCTGGGGCCAACGTCCTGACTTTC,CASSKSSGANVLTF
NA,14,TRBV5-6,TRBJ1-1,NA,TGTGCCAGCAGCTCCTCGGGAGGGGGAACTGAAGCTTTCTTT,CASSSSGGGTEAFF
TRBD1,17,TRBV29-1,TRBJ1-1,once,TGCAGCGTTGATTGGCAGGGGGCCTCCCTTTTGAACACTGAAGCTTTCTTT,CSVDWQGASLLNTEAFF
NA,13,TRBV6-5,TRBJ1-5,NA,TGTGCCAGCAGTCAATATAGCAATCAGCCCCAGCATTTT,CASSQYSNQPQHF
NA,13,TRBV5-5,TRBJ1-1,few,TGTGCCAGCAGCTCCCAGGGCGCCACTGAAGCTTTCTTT,CASSSQGATEAFF
TRBD1,14,TRBV18,TRBJ2-5,few,TGTGCCAGCTCACCGACAGGGGATGGAGAGACCCAGTACTTC,CASSPTGDGETQYF
NA,14,TRBV3-1/TRBV3-2,TRBJ1-2,NA,TGTGCCAGCAGCCAAGCAGGGCTCACCTATGGCTACACCTTC,CASSQAGLTYGYTF
TRBD1,13,TRBV10-3,TRBJ1-1,NA,TGTGCCATCACTGGGACAGGGACCACTGAAGCTTTCTTT,CAITGTGTTEAFF
NA,13,TRBV6-5,TRBJ1-1,NA,TGTGCCAGCAGGATGGGGGGGCCCACTGAAGCTTTCTTT,CASRMGGPTEAFF
TRBD2,18,TRBV7-8,TRBJ2-3,NA,TGTGCCAGCAGCTTAGGGGGGACTAGCGGGGCTAGCACAGATACGCAGTATTTT,CASSLGGTSGASTDTQYF
NA,12,TRBV12-3/TRBV12-4,TRBJ1-2,few,TGTGCCAGCAGTTTTAGGAGGGATGGCTACACCTTC,CASSFRRDGYTF
NA,15,TRBV19,TRBJ1-5,NA,TGTGCCAGTGATGTCTATTGGTCGAGCAATCAGCCCCAGCATTTT,CASDVYWSSNQPQHF
NA,12,TRBV28,TRBJ1-1,once,TGTGCCAGCAGTTTCGGGGTTCCTGAAGCTTTCTTT,CASSFGVPEAFF
NA,14,TRBV5-4,TRBJ2-5,NA,TGTGCCAGCAGCTTGGAACAGTACCAAGAGACCCAGTACTTC,CASSLEQYQETQYF
TRBD1,15,TRBV4-1,TRBJ1-2,NA,TGCGCCAGCAGCCGGCAGGACAGGGGGCGAGGTGGCTACACCTTC,CASSRQDRGRGGYTF
NA,13,TRBV2,TRBJ1-5,few,TGTGCCAGCAGTGAATCCAGGGTTGAGCCCCAGCATTTT,CASSESRVEPQHF
NA,15,TRBV4-2,TRBJ1-5,few,TGTGCCAGCAGCCAAGGTACAACTAGCAATCAGCCCCAGCATTTT,CASSQGTTSNQPQHF
NA,14,TRBV30,TRBJ1-4,NA,TGTGCCTGGAGTTCTAGGGGAACTAATGAAAAACTGTTTTTT,CAWSSRGTNEKLFF
NA,14,TRBV28,TRBJ2-7,NA,TGTGCCAGCAGTCACCAGACAGCTAGCTACGAGCAGTACTTC,CASSHQTASYEQYF
TRBD2,15,TRBV5-4,TRBJ2-1,NA,TGTGCCAGCAGCTCCTTAGCGGGAAGTAGTAATGAGCAGTTCTTC,CASSSLAGSSNEQFF
TRBD1,14,TRBV5-4,TRBJ2-1,NA,TGTGCCAGCGGGGGACGAAGTGGGACAGATGAGCAGTTCTTC,CASGGRSGTDEQFF
NA,15,TRBV10-3,TRBJ2-5,NA,TGTGCCATCAGTGAGGCTAGACAGAAGATGGAGACCCAGTACTTC,CAISEARQKMETQYF
TRBD1,18,TRBV6-2/TRBV6-3,TRBJ1-1,NA,TGTGCCAGCAGTCCCTCAGGACAGGGCCAGCGAGTAGGCACTGAAGCTTTCTTT,CASSPSGQGQRVGTEAFF
TRBD1,15,TRBV19,TRBJ2-1,NA,TGTGCCAGTAGTATGAACAGGGGCCCCTACAATGAGCAGTTCTTC,CASSMNRGPYNEQFF
NA,15,TRBV6-2/TRBV6-3,TRBJ2-7,NA,TGTGCCAGCAGTTATGGCGGGGTAAGCTCCTACGAGCAGTACTTC,CASSYGGVSSYEQYF
NA,14,TRBV5-6,TRBJ2-3,NA,TGTGCCAGCAGCTTGAAAGTAACCACAGATACGCAGTATTTT,CASSLKVTTDTQYF
TRBD1,14,TRBV6-5,TRBJ1-2,NA,TGTGCCAGCAGTTACGCGGACAGGGACTATGGCTACACCTTC,CASSYADRDYGYTF
TRBD2,14,TRBV4-1,TRBJ2-5,few,TGCGCCAGCAGCCAAGTGGGAGCGGGGAATACCCAGTACTTC,CASSQVGAGNTQYF
NA,13,TRBV5-1,TRBJ1-2,NA,TGCGCCAGCAGCTTGGCCGGCGGCCCGGGAGACACCTTC,CASSLAGGPGDTF
NA,14,TRBV2,TRBJ1-3,NA,TGTGCCAGCAGTGACTTCCACTCTGGAAACACCATATATTTT,CASSDFHSGNTIYF
TRBD1,13,TRBV5-1,TRBJ1-2,NA,TGCGCCAGCAGCCTGGGGACAGGGGATGGCTACACCTTC,CASSLGTGDGYTF
TRBD1,13,TRBV7-2,TRBJ1-5,once,TGTGCCAGCAGCTCCAGGGGGGATCAGCCCCAGCATTTT,CASSSRGDQPQHF
NA,13,TRBV18,TRBJ1-5,few,TGTGCCAGCTCACCAGGGGTCGACCAGCCCCAGCATTTT,CASSPGVDQPQHF